Each of the 13 T cell receptor beta chains below was sequenced from the same sample in a study of control samples from healthy donors and cancer patients (dated by TCRdb to about 2020). Receptor libraries were prepared by the immunoSEQ multiplex PCR assay. The source is immuneACCESS, and TCRdb retained only in-frame sequences with V and J called. Part of the clones is not carried over; for the studies checked, unresolved V genes explain less than half of this, and the remainder is unexplained. This sample gives about 100,000 clones in total; roughly 87% of them show up just once. The top ten hold about 18% of the sample. The specimen was blood. Receptors were obtained from a woman in her forties or fifties in good health.

The chain has TRBV25-1 and TRBJ2-5, with 7 bases aligning to TRBD2. CDR1 is MGHDK, CDR2 SYGVNS, per germline. CDR3 size: 14 residues. Trimming at V came to 6 bases and at J to 5 bases, leaving 9 bases not matched to a gene. Written as DNA, the CDR3 is TGTGCCAGCAGGGGAGGGCCCACTTGGGAGACCCAGTACTTC. It specifies CASRGGPTWETQYF.

V and J are TRBV5-1 and TRBJ1-3; D may be TRBD1 (6 bases). V was pared by 4 bases and J by 3 bases, with 20 bases between. In germline, CDR1 is SGHRS, CDR2 YFSETQ. The CDR3 covers 17 residues. CDR3 sequence (DNA): TGCGCCAGCAGCCTAACCACAGGGACCTTCGGTGGAAACACCATATATTTT. Translation: CASSLTTGTFGGNTIYF. The whole variable domain, filled in from reference TRBV5-1 and TRBJ1-3, reads KAGVTQTPRYLIKTRGQQVTLSCSPISGHRSVSWYQQTPGQGLQFLFEYFSETQRNKGNFPGRFSGRQFSNSRSEMNVSTLELGDSALYLCASSLTTGTFGGNTIYFGEGSWLTVV.

This chain connects TRBV18 to TRBJ2-7, with a tentative D call TRBD2 (5 bases). Germline CDR1 is KGHSH and CDR2 is LQKENI. V lost 3 bases and J 3 bases, leaving 9 bases between the germline ends. The CDR3 consists of 13 residues. This chain's CDR3 is CASSPRRDYEQYF. The CDR3 region has the DNA TGTGCCAGCTCACCCCGACGGGACTACGAGCAGTACTTC.

The rearrangement links TRBV9 to TRBJ2-1; weak D call: TRBD2 (5 bases). Per the germline V gene, CDR1 is SGDLS and CDR2 is YYNGEE. CDR3 length: 15 amino acids. V lost 3 bases, J lost 2 bases, and 12 bases lay in between. The CDR3 spells CASSAGLITYNEQFF. As DNA, the CDR3 is TGTGCCAGCAGCGCCGGACTCATTACCTACAATGAGCAGTTCTTC.

The chain joins TRBV5-1 to TRBJ2-3, with D possibly matching TRBD1 (6 bases). CDR3 length: 15 amino acids. Germline V CDR1 and CDR2: SGHRS, YFSETQ. Trimming removed 1 base from V and 6 bases from J, with 15 bases in between. CDR3 residues: CASSLWQARGDTQYF. The CDR3 DNA sequence: TGCGCCAGCAGCTTGTGGCAGGCGAGGGGGGATACGCAGTATTTT.

The genes are TRBV5-4 and TRBJ2-2, with D maybe TRBD1 (6 bases). Germline CDR1 is SGHNT and CDR2 is YYREEE (reference sequence). Trimming left V 4 bases short and J 2 bases short, with 12 bases between. The CDR3 covers 15 residues. This CDR3 reads CASSPGTPNTGELFF. CDR3 in DNA: TGTGCCAGCAGCCCCGGGACACCCAACACCGGGGAGCTGTTTTTT. Full variable domain (outside the CDR3, taken from reference TRBV5-4 and TRBJ2-2): ETGVTQSPTHLIKTRGQQVTLRCSSQSGHNTVSWYQQALGQGPQFIFQYYREEENGRGNFPPRFSGLQFPNYSSELNVNALELDDSALYLCASSPGTPNTGELFFGEGSRLTVL.

This chain uses TRBV5-4 with TRBJ2-3; D possibly corresponds to TRBD2 (5 bases). Trimming took off 4 bases at V and 4 bases at J, with 13 bases between the two ends. Germline V CDR1 and CDR2: SGHNT, YYREEE (reference sequence). This CDR3 has 14 amino acids. The CDR3 coding sequence is TGTGCCAGCAGCGGGAGTTCGTTGGCAGATACGCAGTATTTT. It encodes CASSGSSLADTQYF.

The rearrangement joins TRBV19 to TRBJ1-2; 7 nucleotides match TRBD1. Germline CDR1 reads LNHDA; CDR2 reads SQIVND (reference sequence). Trimming cost V 8 bases and J 4 bases; bases outside gene matches: 7. The CDR3 is made up of 13 amino acids. The CDR3 spells CASATGLGYGYTF. CDR3 DNA: TGTGCCAGTGCGACAGGGTTGGGCTATGGCTACACCTTC. Using reference TRBV19 and TRBJ1-2 for the parts outside the CDR3, the full variable domain is DGGITQSPKYLFRKEGQNVTLSCEQNLNHDAMYWYRQDPGQGLRLIYYSQIVNDFQKGDIAEGYSVSREKKESFPLTVTSAQKNPTAFYLCASATGLGYGYTFGSGTRLTVV.

DNA for the CDR3: TGCGCCAGCAGATCGCAAACAGGGGGCAATGAGCAGTTCTTC. Amino acids: CASRSQTGGNEQFF. The rearrangement uses TRBV5-1 and TRBJ2-1; 8 bases match TRBD1. CDR3 length: 14 amino acids. Trimming at V came to 5 bases and at J to 6 bases, leaving 7 bases not matched to a gene. CDR1 and CDR2 from the germline V gene are SGHRS and YFSETQ.

The rearrangement links TRBV19 to TRBJ1-5; no firm D call. The V gene lost 6 bases and the J gene lost 0 bases, with 9 bases spanning the gap. This CDR3 contains 14 residues. The germline gives CDR1 LNHDA, CDR2 SQIVND (reference sequence). CDR3 protein: CASRAANSNQPQHF. CDR3 bases: TGTGCCAGTAGGGCAGCGAATAGCAATCAGCCCCAGCATTTT.

The chain joins TRBV27 to TRBJ1-2; D unclear. V was clipped by 4 bases and J by 2 bases, with 14 bases between them. Looked up from germline, CDR1 is MNHEY and CDR2 is SMNVEV (reference sequence). This CDR3 contains 15 residues. The CDR3 spells CASSYALAPNYGYTF. Here the CDR3 DNA reads TGTGCCAGCAGTTATGCCTTGGCCCCGAACTATGGCTACACCTTC.

The rearrangement joins TRBV5-1 to TRBJ2-4, with 8 bases aligning to TRBD2. The CDR3 is 14 amino acids. Trimming at V came to 4 bases and at J to 6 bases, leaving 6 bases not matched to a gene. Germline assignment: CDR1 SGHRS and CDR2 YFSETQ. The CDR3 is CASSQGLEGNIQYF. CDR3 coding DNA: TGCGCCAGCAGCCAGGGACTAGAAGGAAACATTCAGTACTTC.

The V and J genes are TRBV5-5 and TRBJ1-5; the D gene is possibly TRBD1 (6 bases). V was trimmed by 3 bases and J by 4 bases, leaving 8 bases between them. The germline V gene encodes CDR1 SGHKS and CDR2 YYEKEE (reference sequence). The CDR3 totals 13 residues. CDR3 in DNA: TGTGCCAGCAGCTCTCAGGGGAATCAGCCCCAGCATTTT. It encodes CASSSQGNQPQHF.